A single sample is the source of the 5 T cell receptor beta chains below, sequenced in a study of CD8 T cells in ankylosing spondylitis. TCRdb fed the 5' RACE reads into MiXCR, producing one record per CDR3 protein. The data contain a few hundred thousand distinct CDR3 sequences, roughly 22% of them singletons. The sample was blood, either unsorted or a sorted T cell fraction (not recorded which). The origin of the receptors is a male donor with ankylosing spondylitis or in good health (not recorded which).

The chain is built from TRBV20-1 and TRBJ2-3, with D possibly called TRBD1 or TRBD2 (6 bases each). Germline V gene lookup returns CDR1 DFQATT and CDR2 SNEGSKA (reference sequence). The CDR3 runs 14 residues. V lost 3 bases to trimming and J lost 5 bases, with 15 bases between them. CDR3 residues: CSASAYGGQDTQYF. Written as DNA, the CDR3 is TGCAGTGCTAGTGCGTATGGGGGGCAAGATACGCAGTATTTT.

The chain combines TRBV24-1 with TRBJ1-5, with D uncertain. V lost 3 bases to trimming and J lost 4 bases, with 6 bases between them. This CDR3 region has 13 residues. Per the germline V gene, CDR1 is KGHDR and CDR2 is SFDVKD. CDR3 region: CATSDGGNQPQHF. DNA of the CDR3: TGTGCCACCAGTGATGGAGGAAATCAGCCCCAGCATTTT.

This clonotype was counted only a few times. The chain links TRBV6-4 to TRBJ1-1, with TRBD1 as a possible D gene (5 bases). The V gene lost 1 base and the J gene lost 0 bases, with 12 bases spanning the gap. Germline values: CDR1 MRHNA, CDR2 SNTAGT. The CDR3 is 16 residues long. Written as DNA, the CDR3 is TGTGCCAGCAGTGACTTAGGACAAGTAATGAACACTGAAGCTTTCTTT. Its protein is CASSDLGQVMNTEAFF.

This clonotype has just a few counts. V is TRBV29-1 and J is TRBJ2-5, with D perhaps matching TRBD1 or TRBD2 (6 bases each). The CDR3 length is 14 residues. Germline lookup yields CDR1 SQVTM and CDR2 ANQGSEA. Trimming stripped 7 bases from V and 3 bases from J, with 18 bases between. CDR3 in DNA: TGCAGCGGTTCCGGGGGTGGGGGCGAAGAGACCCAGTACTTC. This gives the protein CSGSGGGGEETQYF.

The rearrangement links TRBV29-1 to TRBJ2-3; D not resolved. The V gene's germline CDR1 is SQVTM and CDR2 ANQGSEA. The CDR3 totals 12 residues. Trimming took 3 bases from V and 2 from J, leaving 6 bases between them. The CDR3 is CSVERLTDTQYF. The CDR3 nucleotides are TGCAGCGTTGAGCGTCTCACAGATACGCAGTATTTT.